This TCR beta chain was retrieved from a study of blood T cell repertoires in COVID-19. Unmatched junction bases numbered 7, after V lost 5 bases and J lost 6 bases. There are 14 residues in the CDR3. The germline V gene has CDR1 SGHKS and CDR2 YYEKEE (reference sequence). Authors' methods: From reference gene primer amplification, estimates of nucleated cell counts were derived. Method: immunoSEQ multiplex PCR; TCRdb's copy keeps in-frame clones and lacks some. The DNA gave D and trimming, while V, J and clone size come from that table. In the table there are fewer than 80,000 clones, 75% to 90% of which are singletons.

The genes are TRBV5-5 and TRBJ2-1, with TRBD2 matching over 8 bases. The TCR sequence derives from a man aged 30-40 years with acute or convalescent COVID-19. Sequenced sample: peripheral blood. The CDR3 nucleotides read TGTGCCAGCAGTCAAGGGACTAGGTTCAATGAGCAGTTCTTC. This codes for CASSQGTRFNEQFF.